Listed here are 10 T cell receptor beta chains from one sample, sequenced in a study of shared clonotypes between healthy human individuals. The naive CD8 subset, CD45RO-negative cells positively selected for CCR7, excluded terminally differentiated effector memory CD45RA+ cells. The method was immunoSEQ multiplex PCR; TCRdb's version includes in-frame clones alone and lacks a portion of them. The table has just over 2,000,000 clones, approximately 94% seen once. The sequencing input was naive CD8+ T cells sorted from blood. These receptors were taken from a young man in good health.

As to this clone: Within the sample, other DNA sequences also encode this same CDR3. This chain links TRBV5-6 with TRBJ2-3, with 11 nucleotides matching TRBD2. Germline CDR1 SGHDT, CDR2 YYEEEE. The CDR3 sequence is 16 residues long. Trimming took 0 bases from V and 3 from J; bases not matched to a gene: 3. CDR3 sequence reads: CASSLGLAGGTDTQYF. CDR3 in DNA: TGTGCCAGCAGCTTGGGCCTAGCGGGGGGAACAGATACGCAGTATTTT.

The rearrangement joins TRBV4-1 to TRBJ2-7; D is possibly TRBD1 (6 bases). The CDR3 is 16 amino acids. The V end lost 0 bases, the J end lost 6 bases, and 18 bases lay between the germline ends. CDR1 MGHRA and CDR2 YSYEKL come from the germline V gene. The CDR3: CASSQEFHEGVGEQYF. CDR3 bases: TGCGCCAGCAGCCAAGAGTTTCACGAGGGGGTAGGCGAGCAGTACTTC.

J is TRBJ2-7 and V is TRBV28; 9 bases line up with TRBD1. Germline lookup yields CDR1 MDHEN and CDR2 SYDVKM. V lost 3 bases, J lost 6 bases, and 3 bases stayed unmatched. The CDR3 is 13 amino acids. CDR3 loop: CASSFGTGFEQYF. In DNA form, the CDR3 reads TGTGCCAGCAGTTTCGGGACAGGGTTCGAGCAGTACTTC.

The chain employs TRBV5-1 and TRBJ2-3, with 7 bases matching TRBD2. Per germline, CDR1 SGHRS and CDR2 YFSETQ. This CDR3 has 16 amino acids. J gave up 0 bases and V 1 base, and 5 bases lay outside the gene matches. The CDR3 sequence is CASSLRSSGSTDTQYF. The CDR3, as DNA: TGCGCCAGCAGCTTGAGGTCTAGCGGAAGCACAGATACGCAGTATTTT.

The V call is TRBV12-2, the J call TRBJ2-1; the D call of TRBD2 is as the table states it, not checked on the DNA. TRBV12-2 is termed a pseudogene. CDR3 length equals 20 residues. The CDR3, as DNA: TGTGCAAGTCGCTTAGAGGGTAGGGGGGACACTAGCGGGATTTACAATGAGCAGTTCTTC. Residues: CASRLEGRGDTSGIYNEQFF.

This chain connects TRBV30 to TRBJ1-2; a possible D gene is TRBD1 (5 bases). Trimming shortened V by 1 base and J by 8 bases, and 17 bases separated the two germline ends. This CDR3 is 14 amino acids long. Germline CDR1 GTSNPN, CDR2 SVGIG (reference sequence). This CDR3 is CAWSAQEWLGGYTF. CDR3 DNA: TGTGCCTGGAGTGCACAGGAGTGGCTTGGCGGCTACACCTTC.

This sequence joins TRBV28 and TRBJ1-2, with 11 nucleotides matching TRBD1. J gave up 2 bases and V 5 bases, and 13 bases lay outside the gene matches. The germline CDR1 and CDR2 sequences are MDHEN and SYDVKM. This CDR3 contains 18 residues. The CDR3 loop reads CASSLSRDRGLMNYGYTF. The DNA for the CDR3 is TGTGCCAGCAGTCTAAGCCGGGACAGGGGGTTGATGAACTATGGCTACACCTTC.

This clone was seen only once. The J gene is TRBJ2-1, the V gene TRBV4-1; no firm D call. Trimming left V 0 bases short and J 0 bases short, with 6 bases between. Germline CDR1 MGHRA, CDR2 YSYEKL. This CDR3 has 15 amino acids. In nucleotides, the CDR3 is TGCGCCAGCAGCCAAGACGTACGCTCCTACAATGAGCAGTTCTTC. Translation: CASSQDVRSYNEQFF.

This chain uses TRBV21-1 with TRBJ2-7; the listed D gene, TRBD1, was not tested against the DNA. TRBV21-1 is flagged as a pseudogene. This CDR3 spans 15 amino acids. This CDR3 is CASSSPGQGTVEQYF. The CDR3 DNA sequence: TGTGCCAGCAGCTCACCGGGACAGGGGACCGTCGAGCAGTACTTC.

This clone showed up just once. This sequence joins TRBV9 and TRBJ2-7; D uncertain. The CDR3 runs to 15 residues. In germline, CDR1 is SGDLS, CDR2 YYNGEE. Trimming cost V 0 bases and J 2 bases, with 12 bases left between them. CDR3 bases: TGTGCCAGCAGCGTAGGGGCAGCCCACACCTACGAGCAGTACTTC. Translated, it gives CASSVGAAHTYEQYF.